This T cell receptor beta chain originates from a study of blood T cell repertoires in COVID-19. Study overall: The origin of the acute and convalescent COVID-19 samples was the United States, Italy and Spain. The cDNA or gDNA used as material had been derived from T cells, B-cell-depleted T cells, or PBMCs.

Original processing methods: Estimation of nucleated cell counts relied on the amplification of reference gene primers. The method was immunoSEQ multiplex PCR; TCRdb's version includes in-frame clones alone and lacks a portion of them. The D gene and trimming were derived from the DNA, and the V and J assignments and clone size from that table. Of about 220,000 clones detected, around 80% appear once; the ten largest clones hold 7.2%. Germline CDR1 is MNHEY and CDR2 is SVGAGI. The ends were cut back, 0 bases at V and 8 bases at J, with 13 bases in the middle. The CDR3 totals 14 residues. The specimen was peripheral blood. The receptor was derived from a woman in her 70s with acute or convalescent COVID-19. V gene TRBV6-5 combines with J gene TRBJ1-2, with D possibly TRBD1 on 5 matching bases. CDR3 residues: CASSYSEGSNGYTF. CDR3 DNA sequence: TGTGCCAGCAGTTACTCGGAGGGGTCGAACGGCTACACCTTC.